The 18 T cell receptor beta chains in this list originate from one sample, sequenced in a study of T cells in Graves' hyperthyroidism and ophthalmopathy. TCR beta CDR3 regions were amplified from RNA transcripts. First-round RT-PCR with HTBI primers amplified the TCR CDR3 region. TCRdb reanalysed the multiplex PCR reads using MiXCR and keeps one entry per CDR3 protein. The table lists a few hundred thousand distinct CDR3 sequences, around 16% of them singletons. What was sequenced was blood. These receptors all stem from a woman aged 40 to 50 with Graves' ophthalmopathy.

There are many counts of this clonotype. The J gene is TRBJ2-7, the V gene TRBV20-1, with a possible D match to TRBD1 (6 bases). V lost 8 bases, J lost 4 bases, and 18 bases lay in between. Germline V CDR1 and CDR2: DFQATT, SNEGSKA (reference sequence). This CDR3 is built from 13 residues. The CDR3 is CSYTGAGAYEQYF. In DNA form, the CDR3 reads TGCAGTTACACCGGGGCAGGGGCTTACGAGCAGTACTTC.

Turning to this clonotype: A junction end diverges from the germline sequence, so it may reflect a read error. This rearrangement joins TRBV4-1 to TRBJ2-7, with a tentative D call TRBD2 (6 bases). The germline V gene encodes CDR1 MGHRA and CDR2 YSYEKL. The CDR3 extends over 18 amino acids. In nucleotides, the CDR3 is TGCGCCAGCAGCGAAGATGTTGGGGGGTGGGGGATCAGCTACGAGCAGTACTTC. Its protein is CASSEDVGGWGISYEQYF.

The chain employs TRBV5-1 and TRBJ2-7; D possibly corresponds to TRBD1 (5 bases). The CDR3 contains 16 residues. Trimming stripped 4 bases from V and 2 bases from J, with 19 bases between. Germline-derived CDR1 and CDR2 are SGHRS and YFSETQ. In DNA, the CDR3 is TGCGCCAGCAGCCAAGATGGGGCAGGGAATGCCTACGAGCAGTACTTC. Translated, it gives CASSQDGAGNAYEQYF. Together with reference TRBV5-1 and TRBJ2-7, the CDR3 gives the full variable domain: KAGVTQTPRYLIKTRGQQVTLSCSPISGHRSVSWYQQTPGQGLQFLFEYFSETQRNKGNFPGRFSGRQFSNSRSEMNVSTLELGDSALYLCASSQDGAGNAYEQYFGPGTRLTVT.

The genes are TRBV19 and TRBJ2-3, with TRBD1 matching over 8 bases. This CDR3 has 13 amino acids. Germline V CDR1 and CDR2: LNHDA, SQIVND (reference sequence). V was pared by 5 bases and J by 5 bases, with 3 bases of the junction left unmatched. Written as DNA, the CDR3 is TGTGCCAGTAGTCAGGGGGCGGGAGATACGCAGTATTTT. Encoded protein: CASSQGAGDTQYF.

CDR3 in DNA: TGTGCCAGCAGCGACAAGATGGGTAGCGGTCGGAACAATGAGCAGTTCTTC. This sequence encodes CASSDKMGSGRNNEQFF. V usage is TRBV3-1 and J usage is TRBJ2-1; maybe TRBD2 (6 bases). Trimming took off 5 bases at V and 5 bases at J, with 22 bases between the two ends. This CDR3 contains 17 residues. CDR1 and CDR2 from the germline V gene are LGHDT and YNNKEL (reference sequence).

J is TRBJ2-1 and V is TRBV9; D might be TRBD2 (5 bases). The germline CDR1 and CDR2 sequences are SGDLS and YYNGEE. Trimming cost V 0 bases and J 2 bases, with 12 bases left between them. The CDR3 is 16 residues long. The CDR3 loop reads CASSVANSDPYNEQFF. For the CDR3, the DNA is TGTGCCAGCAGCGTAGCTAATAGCGACCCCTACAATGAGCAGTTCTTC.

This chain connects TRBV9 to TRBJ2-2; TRBD1 aligns across 8 bases. V dropped 3 bases and J dropped 4; count of bases not matched to a gene: 2. Germline CDR1 SGDLS, CDR2 YYNGEE. The CDR3 has 14 residues. DNA for the CDR3: TGTGCCAGCAGCGCAGGGGGCGGCACCGGGGAGCTGTTTTTT. Its protein product is CASSAGGGTGELFF.

The chain joins TRBV6-1 to TRBJ1-3, with D possibly being TRBD1 (5 bases). Germline V gives CDR1 MNHNS, CDR2 SASEGT. The CDR3 runs to 15 residues. Trimming shortened V by 7 bases and J by 0 bases, and 13 bases separated the two germline ends. The CDR3 reads CASTSARGSGNTIYF. The CDR3 DNA sequence: TGTGCCAGCACCTCAGCGAGGGGCTCTGGAAACACCATATATTTT.

The genes are TRBV6-1 and TRBJ1-3, with D maybe TRBD1 (6 bases). CDR1 is MNHNS and CDR2 is SASEGT in the germline V gene. CDR3 length: 14 residues. V gave up 6 bases and J gave up 3 bases, with 12 bases separating them. As DNA, the CDR3 is TGTGCCAGCAGGGAGGGGGGGTTTGGAAACACCATATATTTT. Translated, it gives CASREGGFGNTIYF.

Ten or more counts support this clonotype. V and J are TRBV11-2 and TRBJ1-2, with D possibly being TRBD1 (6 bases). V lost 5 bases to trimming and J lost 4 bases, with 11 bases between them. The CDR3 runs 13 residues. CDR1 SGHAT and CDR2 FQNNGV come from the germline V gene. The CDR3 DNA is TGTGCCAGCAGCGATGGACAGAGCTATGGCTACACCTTC. It encodes CASSDGQSYGYTF.

CDR3 region: CASSSFGDSLYGYTF. In DNA, the CDR3 is TGTGCCAGCAGCTCGTTCGGGGACAGCCTCTATGGCTACACCTTC. This rearrangement joins TRBV5-5 to TRBJ1-2; 7 bases map to TRBD1. Germline CDR1 is SGHKS and CDR2 is YYEKEE (reference sequence). The CDR3 is made up of 15 amino acids. Trimming cost V 3 bases and J 4 bases; bases outside gene matches: 9.

This clonotype was found a few times. The rearrangement joins TRBV29-1 to TRBJ2-1, with D uncertain. This CDR3 has 13 amino acids. Germline CDR1 SQVTM, CDR2 ANQGSEA. V shed 7 bases and J shed 3 bases, with 13 bases lying between them. CDR3 residues: CSGSLGLYNEQFF. In nucleotides, the CDR3 is TGCAGCGGATCCCTTGGCCTCTACAATGAGCAGTTCTTC.

In this sample, this clonotype turned up many times. This rearrangement joins TRBV6-1 to TRBJ1-5; 9 bases are a match to TRBD1. The CDR3 is 14 residues long. Germline V gene sequence: CDR1 MNHNS, CDR2 SASEGT. Germline trimming cut 6 bases from V and 6 bases from J; bases unmatched to any gene: 6. The CDR3 spells CASSRTGVGQPQHF. As DNA, the CDR3 is TGTGCCAGCAGCAGGACAGGGGTGGGTCAGCCCCAGCATTTT.

Many counts were recorded for this clonotype. The chain employs TRBV29-1 and TRBJ1-1, with D possibly matching TRBD1 (5 bases). The V and J ends lost 4 bases and 3 bases respectively, with 12 bases between them. CDR1 and CDR2 (germline): SQVTM, ANQGSEA. The CDR3 extends over 13 amino acids. CDR3: CSVATSGYTEAFF. The CDR3 DNA reads TGCAGCGTTGCAACCTCAGGGTACACTGAAGCTTTCTTT.

This clonotype has ten or more counts. The chain uses TRBV3-1 and TRBJ2-2; D not resolved. The CDR3 extends over 14 amino acids. V gave up 1 base and J gave up 7 bases, with 10 bases separating them. Per germline, CDR1 LGHDT and CDR2 YNNKEL (reference sequence). CDR3 in amino acids: CASSQGRVGGELFF. The CDR3 DNA follows: TGTGCCAGCAGCCAAGGAAGGGTGGGCGGGGAGCTGTTTTTT.

This clonotype showed up just a few times. This chain links TRBV12-3 or TRBV12-4 with TRBJ2-1; possible D gene TRBD2, 5 bases. Trimming left V 0 bases short and J 12 bases short, with 12 bases between. CDR3 length: 13 amino acids. The DNA for the CDR3 is TGTGCCAGCAGTTTAGCCAATGGACTCCCGCAGTTCTTC. This encodes CASSLANGLPQFF.

Ten or more counts support this clonotype. This sequence joins TRBV5-5 and TRBJ2-5; D is unresolved. Germline-derived CDR1 and CDR2 are SGHKS and YYEKEE (reference sequence). This CDR3 contains 13 residues. The germline V and J ends were trimmed by 3 bases and 5 bases, with 11 bases remaining between them. CDR3 bases: TGTGCCAGCAGCTCCTGGGGTTATGAGACCCAGTACTTC. Translating gives CASSSWGYETQYF. The full variable domain, completed using reference TRBV5-5 and TRBJ2-5, is DAGVTQSPTHLIKTRGQQVTLRCSPISGHKSVSWYQQVLGQGPQFIFQYYEKEERGRGNFPDRFSARQFPNYSSELNVNALLLGDSALYLCASSSWGYETQYFGPGTRLLVL.

This clonotype was counted between two and nine times. This chain connects TRBV28 to TRBJ1-5, with 8 bases fitting TRBD1. The CDR3 consists of 17 residues. The V gene's germline CDR1 is MDHEN and CDR2 SYDVKM. The junction had 12 bases not matched to a gene; V was cut back by 5 bases and J by 3 bases. The CDR3 is CASSPDRVGGINQPQHF. The CDR3 coding sequence is TGTGCCAGCAGTCCGGACAGGGTCGGAGGCATCAATCAGCCCCAGCATTTT. The variable domain in full, completed from reference TRBV28 and TRBJ1-5, reads DVKVTQSSRYLVKRTGEKVFLECVQDMDHENMFWYRQDPGLGLRLIYFSYDVKMKEKGDIPEGYSVSREKKERFSLILESASTNQTSMYLCASSPDRVGGINQPQHFGDGTRLSIL.